The 22 T cell receptor beta chains reported below all come from one sample, sequenced in a study of tumor-infiltrating lymphocytes in primary liver carcinoma. Total RNA (approximately 500 ng) served as template for TCR beta cDNA synthesis primed by a constant-region primer. Three-round nested multiplex PCR performed with slightly modified ARM-PCR produced the TCR beta libraries. The study ran its first two PCR rounds for approximately 10 cycles each, using TRBV1-TRBV30 forward primers and a C-beta reverse primer. TCRdb independently ran MiXCR on the multiplex PCR reads; one entry per CDR3 protein. Of 320,000 or so distinct CDR3 sequences in the sample, approximately 60% were seen once. Out of unsorted whole blood came the blood RNA, and germline DNA was extracted as well. The sample was peripheral blood. The receptors were sampled from a man in his forties with primary liver carcinoma and hepatitis B virus infection.

With respect to this clonotype: In this CDR3 the conserved last residue, phenylalanine or tryptophan, is missing, so a read error is likely. The chain combines TRBV11-3 with TRBJ2-3; D possibly corresponds to TRBD2 (6 bases). CDR1 is SGHNT and CDR2 is YENEEA in the germline V gene. The CDR3 covers 15 residues. Here the CDR3 reads CANSFSGRRTDTQYY. Here the CDR3 DNA reads TGTGCCAACAGCTTTAGTGGGAGGCGGACAGATACGCAGTATTAT.

As regards this clonotype: With a much larger clone just one base away, this may be a read error. This chain links TRBV11-2 with TRBJ2-3, with D tentatively TRBD2 (5 bases). The CDR3 contains 12 residues. Deletions cut 5 bases from V and 10 bases from J, with 13 bases between. Germline lookup yields CDR1 SGHAT and CDR2 FQNNGV. CDR3 sequence reads: CASSLGLAAQYF. CDR3 nucleotide sequence: TGTGCCAGCAGCCTAGGCCTAGCTGCGCAGTATTTT.

This clonotype was picked up many times. The chain is built from TRBV6-5 and TRBJ1-1; D is uncertain. There are 11 residues in the CDR3. Trimming removed 0 bases from V and 7 bases from J, with 3 bases in between. Germline assignment: CDR1 MNHEY and CDR2 SVGAGI. CDR3 loop: CASSYSGEAFF. Written as DNA, the CDR3 is TGTGCCAGCAGTTACTCGGGTGAAGCTTTCTTT.

The chain links TRBV5-1 to TRBJ1-1, with unresolved D. Trimming left V 2 bases short and J 0 bases short, with 14 bases between. The germline CDR1 and CDR2 sequences are SGHRS and YFSETQ. This CDR3 has 16 residues. CDR3 nucleotides: TGCGCCAGCAGCTTCCGGAGCACAAGACTGAACACTGAAGCTTTCTTT. Translating gives CASSFRSTRLNTEAFF.

This clonotype was counted a single time. A clone one base away is much larger, so this may be a read error. The chain couples TRBV11-2 to TRBJ2-3, with a tentative D call TRBD1 (6 bases). V was pared by 5 bases and J by 2 bases, with 20 bases between. From germline, CDR1 is SGHAT and CDR2 FQNNGV. The CDR3 runs 17 residues. CDR3 loop: CASSVRGNRRTTDTQYF. In DNA form, the CDR3 reads TGTGCCAGCAGCGTGAGGGGGAACAGGCGGACCACAGATACGCAGTATTTT.

The chain employs TRBV5-1 and TRBJ2-3; 8 positions match TRBD2. This CDR3 is 17 amino acids long. CDR1 and CDR2 from the germline V gene are SGHRS and YFSETQ. The ends lost 2 bases at V and 6 bases at J; junction bases unmatched: 14. Written as DNA, the CDR3 is TGCGCCAGCAGCTTCGGGAGGGCCAGCCCCGAGGGGGATACGCAGTATTTT. As protein: CASSFGRASPEGDTQYF.

This clonotype was recorded a few times. The chain joins TRBV6-1 to TRBJ2-7, with a possible D match to TRBD1 (5 bases). Deletions cut 8 bases from V and 5 bases from J, with 13 bases between. The germline gives CDR1 MNHNS, CDR2 SASEGT. CDR3 length: 12 amino acids. CDR3 sequence reads: CASQMTDHEQYF. The CDR3 DNA sequence: TGTGCCAGCCAAATGACAGACCACGAGCAGTACTTC.

As for this clonotype: This may be a read error: a much more frequent sequence differs by one nucleotide. This chain uses TRBV6-5 with TRBJ2-3; 9 nucleotides match TRBD1. Germline loops: CDR1 MNHEY, CDR2 SVGAGI. The CDR3 runs 17 residues. CDR3: CASSTTGDRATTDTHYF. The CDR3 DNA reads as TGTGCCAGCAGCACAACCGGGGACAGGGCCACCACAGATACGCACTATTTT.

This clonotype was found many times. V usage is TRBV11-3 and J usage is TRBJ2-1; D ambiguous. Germline V gene sequence: CDR1 SGHNT, CDR2 YENEEA. This CDR3 spans 13 amino acids. V was pared by 5 bases and J by 5 bases, with 10 bases between. Written as DNA, the CDR3 is TGTGCCAGCAGCCATGACGCAGACAATGAGCAGTTCTTC. Its protein product is CASSHDADNEQFF.

This clonotype was recorded at least ten times. The chain joins TRBV10-3 to TRBJ1-2, with D maybe TRBD1 (6 bases). CDR3 length: 14 residues. Germline V gives CDR1 ENHRY, CDR2 SYGVKD. The V and J ends lost 5 bases and 5 bases respectively, with 15 bases between them. As DNA, the CDR3 is TGTGCCATCAGTACGGACAGCTCGTTGTATGGCTACACCTTC. It is translated as CAISTDSSLYGYTF.

The sample holds a few counts of this clonotype. A much larger clone differs by one base, so this may be a read error. The chain links TRBV29-1 to TRBJ2-1, with 7 bases lining up with TRBD1. This CDR3 spans 14 amino acids. Germline V lookup: CDR1 SQVTM, CDR2 ANQGSEA. This CDR3 is CSIEGQVTITKQFF. CDR3 in DNA: TGCAGCATTGAAGGACAGGTTACGATTACGAAACAGTTCTTC.

The chain links TRBV30 to TRBJ2-1; D is tentatively TRBD1 or TRBD2 (5 bases each). Germline V gene sequence: CDR1 GTSNPN, CDR2 SVGIG (reference sequence). This CDR3 is 16 amino acids long. The V end lost 2 bases, the J end lost 3 bases, and 17 bases lay between the germline ends. The CDR3 DNA reads TGTGCCTGGAGTCTACCCTGGGACGGACTCTACAATGAGCAGTTCTTC. It encodes CAWSLPWDGLYNEQFF. The full variable domain, in which reference TRBV30 and TRBJ2-1 provide the parts outside the CDR3, is SQTIHQWPATLVQPVGSPLSLECTVEGTSNPNLYWYRQAAGRGLQLLFYSVGIGQISSEVPQNLSASRPQDRQFILSSKKLLLSDSGFYLCAWSLPWDGLYNEQFFGPGTRLTVL.

On this clonotype itself: Just one base apart from a much larger clone, this may be a read error. The rearrangement uses TRBV6-1 and TRBJ2-1; D gene unclear. This CDR3 contains 12 residues. The germline CDR1 and CDR2 sequences are MNHNS and SASEGT. The DNA for the CDR3 is TGTGCCAGCAGTGAACGGCAGTTAGTGCAGTCCTTC. Protein product: CASSERQLVQSF.

The chain carries TRBV4-2 and TRBJ2-7, with D possibly called TRBD1 or TRBD2 (5 bases each). V dropped 7 bases and J dropped 3 bases, with 25 bases sitting between them. The germline CDR1 and CDR2 sequences are LGHNA and YNFKEQ. The length of the CDR3 is 17 residues. The CDR3 loop reads CASNLANRGNVGYEQYF. CDR3 nucleotides: TGTGCCAGCAACCTCGCGAACCGGGGCAACGTGGGCTACGAGCAGTACTTC.

The CDR3 sequence is CASSPTRQFSDTQYF. CDR3 DNA sequence: TGTGCCAGCTCACCCACCCGACAGTTTTCAGATACGCAGTATTTT. The rearrangement links TRBV18 to TRBJ2-3; TRBD1 might be the D (5 bases). Trimming shortened V by 3 bases and J by 4 bases, and 14 bases separated the two germline ends. The CDR3 covers 15 residues. Germline assignment: CDR1 KGHSH and CDR2 LQKENI.

A few counts support this clonotype. The chain links TRBV5-1 to TRBJ2-1, with TRBD1 matching 8 bases. With V trimmed by 1 base and J by 5 bases, 2 bases remained unmatched. Germline V gene data show CDR1 as SGHRS and CDR2 as YFSETQ. The CDR3 contains 14 residues. CDR3 sequence: CASSLPTGDNEQFF. The CDR3 DNA sequence: TGCGCCAGCAGCTTGCCGACAGGGGACAATGAGCAGTTCTTC.

Details on this clonotype: A much larger clone lies one base from this, so it may be a read error. This chain joins TRBV12-3 or TRBV12-4 and TRBJ2-3, with 10 positions matching TRBD2. Losses at the gene ends were 4 bases for V and 1 base for J; bases not matched to a gene: 5. The length of the CDR3 is 16 residues. The CDR3 protein is CASSSGLALRTDTQYF. In DNA, the CDR3 is TGTGCCAGCAGTTCGGGACTAGCGTTACGCACAGATACGCAGTATTTT.

This clonotype showed up many times. The chain joins TRBV6-2 or TRBV6-3 to TRBJ2-2; 9 bases line up with TRBD2. The CDR3 sequence is 18 residues long. Per the germline V gene, CDR1 is MNHEY and CDR2 is SVGEGT. V shed 4 bases, J shed 3 bases, and the junction held 12 bases outside the gene matches. The DNA of the CDR3 is TGTGCCAGCAGTTCTTCTATTGGGCTAGCGGGGTACACCGGGGAGCTGTTTTTT. Translating gives CASSSSIGLAGYTGELFF.

This clonotype was observed many times. For the CDR3, the DNA is TGTGCCAGCAGCTTAGACCCGAGCACCGGGGAGCTGTTTTTT. Translating gives CASSLDPSTGELFF. J is TRBJ2-2 and V is TRBV11-2; D not certain. V was shortened by 0 bases and J by 4 bases, with 6 bases between the two germline ends. The CDR3 runs 14 residues. CDR1 SGHAT and CDR2 FQNNGV come from the germline V gene. The full variable domain, rest sourced from reference TRBV11-2 and TRBJ2-2, is EAGVAQSPRYKIIEKRQSVAFWCNPISGHATLYWYQQILGQGPKLLIQFQNNGVVDDSQLPKDRFSAERLKGVDSTLKIQPAKLEDSAVYLCASSLDPSTGELFFGEGSRLTVL.

This clonotype was recorded at least ten times. The V call is TRBV5-4, the J call TRBJ2-2, with 11 nucleotides matching TRBD1. The CDR3 totals 15 residues. Germline assignment: CDR1 SGHNT and CDR2 YYREEE (reference sequence). With 4 bases clipped from V and 4 bases from J, the junction kept 3 bases outside the gene matches. The CDR3 protein is CASSGTGGVTGELFF. DNA of the CDR3: TGTGCCAGCAGCGGGACAGGGGGTGTCACCGGGGAGCTGTTTTTT.

The chain has TRBV10-3 and TRBJ2-6; the match to TRBD1 covers 9 bases. Germline lookup yields CDR1 ENHRY and CDR2 SYGVKD. The CDR3 covers 16 residues. With 5 bases clipped from V and 2 bases from J, the junction kept 4 bases outside the gene matches. CDR3: CAISPGTGTGANVLTF. The CDR3 DNA reads as TGTGCCATCAGTCCCGGGACAGGGACTGGGGCCAACGTCCTGACTTTC.

The chain has TRBV5-4 and TRBJ2-1; 12 bases align to TRBD2. CDR1 is SGHNT and CDR2 is YYREEE in the germline V gene (reference sequence). This CDR3 has 12 residues. The CDR3 is CDVGLAGNEQFF. CDR3 coding DNA: TGTGACGTCGGACTAGCGGGAAATGAGCAGTTCTTC.